The 10 T cell receptor beta chains below all came from one sample that was sequenced in a study of blood T cell repertoires in COVID-19. Assay used: immunoSEQ multiplex PCR; TCRdb lists only in-frame clones, some missing. The data show about 120,000 clones, with approximately 80% seen just once and around 2.5% held by the top ten. Sequenced input: peripheral blood. The receptor set was obtained from a man in his fifties with acute or convalescent COVID-19.

This chain connects TRBV27 to TRBJ1-4; 9 nucleotides line up with TRBD1. The CDR3 sequence is 15 residues long. V trimming: 6 bases; J trimming: 8 bases; junction bases outside the gene matches: 10. In germline, CDR1 is MNHEY, CDR2 SMNVEV (reference sequence). The CDR3 loop reads CASRSRTGEGEKLFF. Here the CDR3 DNA reads TGTGCCAGCAGAAGTCGGACAGGGGAGGGGGAAAAACTGTTTTTT.

A single count supports this clone. V is TRBV2 and J is TRBJ2-7; the match to TRBD2 covers 8 bases. Germline lookup yields CDR1 SNHLY and CDR2 FYNNEI. The CDR3 totals 15 residues. With 8 bases clipped from V and 0 bases from J, the junction kept 9 bases outside the gene matches. The CDR3 nucleotides read TGTGCCAGCTCTCCCGGGACTAGTCACTCCTACGAGCAGTACTTC. This encodes CASSPGTSHSYEQYF.

The genes are TRBV5-1 and TRBJ1-2; D may be TRBD1 (6 bases). The CDR3 runs 16 residues. V lost 3 bases, J lost 2 bases, and 17 bases lay in between. Germline V gene sequence: CDR1 SGHRS, CDR2 YFSETQ. The CDR3 loop reads CASSSWTDTLNYGYTF. The CDR3 coding sequence is TGCGCCAGCAGCTCATGGACAGACACATTAAACTATGGCTACACCTTC.

The chain recombines TRBV27 with TRBJ1-3; D might be TRBD1 (6 bases). With 6 bases removed from V and 1 base from J, the gap between germline ends came to 10 bases. Germline CDR1 and CDR2: MNHEY and SMNVEV (reference sequence). The CDR3 extends over 14 amino acids. This CDR3 is CASRNRASGNTIYF. DNA of the CDR3: TGTGCCAGCAGGAACAGGGCTTCTGGAAACACCATATATTTT.

This clone was observed a handful of times. The chain uses TRBV5-1 and TRBJ1-1; TRBD1 is a possible D gene (5 bases). Germline V gene lookup returns CDR1 SGHRS and CDR2 YFSETQ. Trimming cost V 4 bases and J 5 bases, with 15 bases left between them. The CDR3 spans 14 residues. CDR3 sequence (DNA): TGCGCCAGCAGCCGACGACAGTTCGGGACTGAAGCTTTCTTT. It yields the protein CASSRRQFGTEAFF.

This clone was seen a handful of times. This chain uses TRBV20-1 with TRBJ2-7; D might be TRBD2 (6 bases). The CDR3 spans 14 residues. V was clipped by 3 bases and J by 3 bases, with 15 bases between them. Per germline, CDR1 DFQATT and CDR2 SNEGSKA (reference sequence). This CDR3 is CSASYRGSDYEQYF. The CDR3 nucleotides read TGCAGTGCTAGTTACCGGGGGAGTGACTACGAGCAGTACTTC.

In this sample, this clone turned up many times. The sample has other DNA sequences that encode this CDR3 too. This CDR3 is CASSLAGGGEQYF. For the CDR3, the DNA is TGTGCCAGCTCCCTAGCGGGGGGAGGCGAGCAGTACTTC. This chain links TRBV7-8 with TRBJ2-7; 11 nucleotides match TRBD2. The germline gives CDR1 SGHVS, CDR2 FQNEAQ. Trimming took 8 bases from V and 6 from J; bases not matched to a gene: 6. The CDR3 covers 13 residues.

V gene TRBV7-9 combines with J gene TRBJ2-2, with TRBD2 matching over 7 bases. Trimming at V came to 5 bases and at J to 3 bases, leaving 3 bases not matched to a gene. Germline lookup yields CDR1 SEHNR and CDR2 FQNEAQ (reference sequence). The CDR3 runs 14 residues. The chain's CDR3 is CASSRREYTGELFF. The CDR3 region has the DNA TGTGCCAGCAGCCGGCGGGAGTACACCGGGGAGCTGTTTTTT. Together with reference TRBV7-9 and TRBJ2-2, the CDR3 gives the full variable domain: DTGVSQNPRHKITKRGQNVTFRCDPISEHNRLYWYRQTLGQGPEFLTYFQNEAQLEKSRLLSDRFSAERPKGSFSTLEIQRTEQGDSAMYLCASSRREYTGELFFGEGSRLTVL.

The J gene is TRBJ2-1, the V gene TRBV6-2 or TRBV6-3, with D maybe TRBD2 (5 bases). This CDR3 comprises 14 residues. Trimming left V 2 bases short and J 10 bases short, with 15 bases between. Per germline, CDR1 MNHEY and CDR2 SVGEGT. The CDR3 loop is CASSYTWTVLEQFF. CDR3 DNA sequence: TGTGCCAGCAGTTACACTTGGACTGTTCTAGAGCAGTTCTTC.

This chain uses TRBV14 with TRBJ2-5; no clear D. The germline gives CDR1 SGHDN, CDR2 FVKESK. V was pared by 2 bases and J by 1 base, with 11 bases between. The CDR3 contains 15 residues. The CDR3 protein is CASSQPTASQETQYF. The CDR3 DNA reads as TGTGCCAGCAGCCAACCCACAGCAAGCCAAGAGACCCAGTACTTC.